The T cell receptor beta chain described here comes from a study of early T cells in non-severe SARS-CoV-2 infection. Turning to the study itself: The sequenced material was bulk RNA from unsorted whole blood, and its chains were unpaired.

Separate cDNA molecules each had unique molecular identifiers attached to them. Each CDR3 protein gets one entry after TCRdb re-called the 5' RACE reads with MiXCR. The table has 34,000 or so distinct CDR3 sequences, roughly 9.2% seen once. This clonotype was counted at least ten times. The sample taken for sequencing was whole blood. This receptor was taken from an adult who was a healthcare worker with PCR-confirmed SARS-CoV-2 infection or an uninfected control (not recorded which).

CDR3 sequence (DNA): TGTGCCAGCAGCATTACCCAGGGGCCCTACGAGCAGTACTTC. This encodes CASSITQGPYEQYF. This sequence joins TRBV6-2 or TRBV6-3 and TRBJ2-7; TRBD1 is a possible D gene (6 bases). V was trimmed by 6 bases and J by 2 bases, leaving 14 bases between them. Per germline, CDR1 MNHEY and CDR2 SVGEGT. This CDR3 spans 14 amino acids.